The 27 T cell receptor beta chains given below trace back to one sample, sequenced in a study of OX40 agonist ivuxolimab in advanced cancers. Libraries were prepared by immunoSEQ multiplex PCR; TCRdb keeps only in-frame clonotypes and omits some of them. Among tens of thousands of clones listed, roughly four fifths were seen once. The sample was CD4+ or CD8+ T cells sorted from blood, taken in a trial of the OX40 agonist ivuxolimab. The receptors stem from an adult with an advanced solid tumor such as melanoma, head and neck, liver or kidney cancer.

This sequence joins TRBV7-6 and TRBJ2-7; no clear D gene. V lost 5 bases, J lost 3 bases, and 11 bases lay in between. The germline V gene has CDR1 SGHVS and CDR2 FNYEAQ. The CDR3 extends over 13 amino acids. The DNA of the CDR3 is TGTGCCAGCAGCCTCGGCCGGAGCTACGAGCAGTACGTC. Amino acids: CASSLGRSYEQYV.

CDR3 DNA sequence: TGTGCCACCAGCAGAGTACTAGCGGATACCCAAGAGACCCAGTACTTC. It specifies CATSRVLADTQETQYF. The chain links TRBV15 to TRBJ2-5; 8 bases are shared with TRBD2. Losses at the gene ends were 1 base for V and 1 base for J; bases not matched to a gene: 5. The germline V gene encodes CDR1 LNHNV and CDR2 YYDKDF (reference sequence). The CDR3 is made up of 16 amino acids.

The gene calls are TRBV18 and TRBJ2-2; the D gene could be TRBD1 or TRBD2 (5 bases each). Trimming pared 6 bases from V and 2 bases from J, leaving 10 bases between. The germline V gene encodes CDR1 KGHSH and CDR2 LQKENI. The CDR3 has 14 amino acids. The CDR3 region is CASSGDRNTGELFF. CDR3 nucleotides: TGTGCCAGCTCGGGGGACCGCAACACCGGGGAGCTGTTTTTT.

This clone was seen a few times. The rearrangement links TRBV27 to TRBJ2-3; 9 bases are a match to TRBD2. CDR3 length: 15 amino acids. CDR1 is MNHEY, CDR2 SMNVEV, per germline (reference sequence). The ends lost 6 bases at V and 2 bases at J; junction bases unmatched: 6. Here the CDR3 reads CASSLSGSTTDTQYF. In nucleotides, the CDR3 is TGTGCCAGCAGCCTTAGCGGGAGTACCACAGATACGCAGTATTTT.

CDR3 in amino acids: CASSLGQGQETQYF. The CDR3 DNA sequence: TGCGCCAGCAGCTTGGGACAGGGCCAAGAGACCCAGTACTTC. The chain has TRBV5-1 and TRBJ2-5, with TRBD1 matching over 7 bases. J was trimmed by 1 base and V by 0 bases; bases with no gene match: 0. In germline, CDR1 is SGHRS, CDR2 YFSETQ. This CDR3 comprises 14 residues.

This clone was detected only a few times. V is TRBV5-5 and J is TRBJ1-5; D gene ambiguous. V shed 0 bases and J shed 1 base, with 8 bases lying between them. The CDR3 consists of 15 residues. Germline V gene sequence: CDR1 SGHKS, CDR2 YYEKEE (reference sequence). The CDR3 sequence: CASSLVGQSNQPQHF. As DNA, the CDR3 is TGTGCCAGCAGCTTGGTTGGGCAGAGCAATCAGCCCCAGCATTTT.

This rearrangement joins TRBV4-3 to TRBJ1-4; D ambiguous. The length of the CDR3 is 18 residues. Germline V gene lookup returns CDR1 LGHNA and CDR2 YSLEER. Trimming stripped 1 base from V and 8 bases from J, with 23 bases between. The CDR3 protein is CASSQVGLSGYGGEKLFF. The CDR3 DNA is TGCGCCAGCAGCCAAGTCGGATTGAGCGGGTACGGAGGAGAAAAACTGTTTTTT.

V and J are TRBV10-3 and TRBJ1-1; D remains ambiguous. Germline V gene sequence: CDR1 ENHRY, CDR2 SYGVKD. Trimming cost V 3 bases and J 7 bases, with 15 bases left between them. This CDR3 is 14 amino acids long. CDR3 nucleotides: TGTGCCATCAGTGACGGCCCCCTAAGTGGTGAAGCTTTCTTT. Translated, it gives CAISDGPLSGEAFF.

The chain carries TRBV7-9 and TRBJ2-2, with TRBD2 as a possible D gene (5 bases). The V and J ends lost 5 bases and 5 bases respectively, with 18 bases between them. Germline loops: CDR1 SEHNR, CDR2 FQNEAQ (reference sequence). This CDR3 is 16 amino acids long. The CDR3 nucleotides read TGTGCCAGCAGCAACCAGCTTGGGCCGGGAACCGGGGAGCTGTTTTTT. This sequence encodes CASSNQLGPGTGELFF. The complete variable domain, with remaining parts taken from reference TRBV7-9 and TRBJ2-2, reads DTGVSQNPRHKITKRGQNVTFRCDPISEHNRLYWYRQTLGQGPEFLTYFQNEAQLEKSRLLSDRFSAERPKGSFSTLEIQRTEQGDSAMYLCASSNQLGPGTGELFFGEGSRLTVL.

The rearrangement links TRBV21-1 to TRBJ2-7; the D call of TRBD1 is as the table states it, not checked on the DNA. TRBV21-1 is a recognized pseudogene. This CDR3 is built from 12 residues. For the CDR3, the DNA is TGTGCCAGCAGCTCTGACAGGGGCGAGCAGTACGTC. Translation gives CASSSDRGEQYV.

The V gene is TRBV7-6, the J gene TRBJ2-5; TRBD1 might be the D (5 bases). V shed 5 bases and J shed 7 bases, with 14 bases lying between them. Per germline, CDR1 SGHVS and CDR2 FNYEAQ. The CDR3 consists of 13 residues. DNA for the CDR3: TGTGCCAGCAGCCCACCAGGGCGAGGGACCCAGTACTTC. It specifies CASSPPGRGTQYF.

The chain employs TRBV7-3 and TRBJ1-4, with no clear D. The CDR3 sequence is 13 residues long. CDR1 SGHTA and CDR2 FQGTGA come from the germline V gene. V lost 5 bases to trimming and J lost 7 bases, with 11 bases between them. CDR3 DNA: TGTGCCAGCAGCCCCAGACGGGGTGAAAAACTGTTTTTT. Residues: CASSPRRGEKLFF.

The genes are TRBV28 and TRBJ2-5; TRBD2 aligns across 8 bases. The germline V gene encodes CDR1 MDHEN and CDR2 SYDVKM. The CDR3 extends over 14 amino acids. V lost 11 bases, J lost 4 bases, and 12 bases stayed unmatched. CDR3 in DNA: TGTGCCGGCACGGGGGGGGCCGCGCCAGAGACCCAGTACTTC. As protein: CAGTGGAAPETQYF.

The chain couples TRBV4-3 to TRBJ2-7, with 14 positions matching TRBD2. With 3 bases clipped from V and 7 bases from J, the junction kept 8 bases outside the gene matches. Germline assignment: CDR1 LGHNA and CDR2 YSLEER. The CDR3 extends over 16 amino acids. The CDR3 spells CASSQRSGLAGEEQYF. CDR3 bases: TGCGCCAGCAGCCAGAGGTCGGGACTAGCGGGAGAGGAGCAGTACTTC.

V and J are TRBV5-1 and TRBJ1-1; a possible D gene is TRBD1 (5 bases). CDR3 length: 16 residues. Germline loops: CDR1 SGHRS, CDR2 YFSETQ. V was cut by 3 bases and J by 4 bases, with 19 bases left in between. CDR3 DNA sequence: TGCGCCAGCAGCTGGACATCGGGTTCCGAGGGCACTGAAGCTTTCTTT. Protein: CASSWTSGSEGTEAFF.

This chain joins TRBV6-1 and TRBJ2-2; D not certain. Germline V CDR1 and CDR2: MNHNS, SASEGT. This CDR3 spans 15 amino acids. Trimming took 2 bases from V and 2 from J, leaving 9 bases between them. The CDR3 here is CASSERARNTGELFF. The CDR3 region has the DNA TGTGCCAGCAGTGAACGGGCCCGCAACACCGGGGAGCTGTTTTTT.

This clone was found once. This sequence joins TRBV4-2 and TRBJ2-7, with D unresolved. V was pared by 6 bases and J by 0 bases, with 6 bases between. The CDR3 loop spans 12 amino acids. Germline assignment: CDR1 LGHNA and CDR2 YNFKEQ. The CDR3 nucleotides read TGTGCCAGCAGTAAGGACTCCTACGAGCAGTACTTC. Amino acid sequence: CASSKDSYEQYF.

This chain uses TRBV11-2 with TRBJ1-1, with 7 bases matching TRBD1. V shed 5 bases and J 1 base; nucleotides not matched to a gene: 4. Germline V gene sequence: CDR1 SGHAT, CDR2 FQNNGV. This CDR3 region has 14 residues. The CDR3 loop is CASSRGQWNTEAFF. CDR3 in DNA: TGTGCCAGCAGCCGGGGACAGTGGAACACTGAAGCTTTCTTT.

V and J are TRBV9 and TRBJ2-1, with TRBD2 matching over 8 bases. This CDR3 has 17 amino acids. CDR1 SGDLS and CDR2 YYNGEE come from the germline V gene. J lost 6 bases, V lost 3 bases, and 14 bases had no gene match. CDR3 DNA sequence: TGTGCCAGCAGCGAGACGGAGTTGCGGGAGGCGTTCAATGAGCAGTTCTTC. Translating gives CASSETELREAFNEQFF. Full variable domain (remainder filled in from reference TRBV9 and TRBJ2-1): DSGVTQTPKHLITATGQRVTLRCSPRSGDLSVYWYQQSLDQGLQFLIQYYNGEERAKGNILERFSAQQFPDLHSELNLSSLELGDSALYFCASSETELREAFNEQFFGPGTRLTVL.

The chain couples TRBV27 to TRBJ1-5; the match to TRBD1 covers 8 bases. The ends lost 5 bases at V and 4 bases at J; junction bases unmatched: 10. This CDR3 is built from 16 residues. Germline loops: CDR1 MNHEY, CDR2 SMNVEV (reference sequence). The CDR3 coding sequence is TGTGCCAGCAGTCCCGACAGGGGACCAAGGAATCAGCCCCAGCATTTT. Translated: CASSPDRGPRNQPQHF.

The genes are TRBV27 and TRBJ2-7; a weak D match, TRBD2 (6 bases). The CDR3 extends over 14 amino acids. The germline V gene has CDR1 MNHEY and CDR2 SMNVEV (reference sequence). V gave up 3 bases and J gave up 5 bases, with 14 bases separating them. The CDR3 region has the DNA TGTGCCAGCAGTTTTGGCGACTGGGAGGACGAGCAGTACGTC. Its translation is CASSFGDWEDEQYV.

The V and J genes are TRBV6-6 and TRBJ2-1; 10 nucleotides match TRBD2. The CDR3 runs 15 residues. After removal of 3 bases from V and 6 bases from J, the junction contained 5 bases not matched to a gene. In germline, CDR1 is MNHNY, CDR2 SVGAGI (reference sequence). The CDR3 sequence: CASSYSSGRRNEQFF. In DNA, the CDR3 is TGTGCCAGCAGTTATTCTAGCGGGAGACGCAATGAGCAGTTCTTC.

The V and J genes are TRBV7-9 and TRBJ1-3, with D hard to call. Germline CDR1 and CDR2: SEHNR and FQNEAQ (reference sequence). CDR3 size: 16 residues. The V end lost 5 bases, the J end lost 4 bases, and 18 bases lay between the germline ends. CDR3 protein: CASSLLIDPGGNTIYF. CDR3 DNA: TGTGCCAGCAGCCTCCTTATCGACCCGGGGGGAAACACCATATATTTT. The whole variable domain, filled in from reference TRBV7-9 and TRBJ1-3, reads DTGVSQNPRHKITKRGQNVTFRCDPISEHNRLYWYRQTLGQGPEFLTYFQNEAQLEKSRLLSDRFSAERPKGSFSTLEIQRTEQGDSAMYLCASSLLIDPGGNTIYFGEGSWLTVV.

The sample holds one count of this clone. CDR3 in amino acids: CASSQRRGETQYF. DNA of the CDR3: TGCGCCAGCAGCCAACGGCGCGGGGAGACCCAGTACTTC. J is TRBJ2-5 and V is TRBV4-3, with D perhaps TRBD2 (5 bases). Deletions cut 2 bases from V and 5 bases from J, with 9 bases between. The CDR3 is 13 amino acids. The germline gives CDR1 LGHNA, CDR2 YSLEER.

The V call is TRBV28, the J call TRBJ2-1, with D unclear. The germline V and J ends were trimmed by 6 bases and 0 bases, with 6 bases remaining between them. CDR1 and CDR2 from the germline V gene are MDHEN and SYDVKM. The length of the CDR3 is 13 residues. The CDR3 reads CASRGSSYNEQFF. The CDR3 DNA sequence: TGTGCCAGCAGGGGTAGCTCCTACAATGAGCAGTTCTTC.

Only one count was recorded for this clone. The V call is TRBV10-3, the J call TRBJ1-3; D possibly corresponds to TRBD1 (5 bases). CDR3 size: 16 residues. The V and J ends lost 5 bases and 0 bases respectively, with 14 bases between them. Germline V CDR1 and CDR2: ENHRY, SYGVKD. The CDR3 spells CAISPGGQISGNTIYF. CDR3 in DNA: TGTGCCATCAGTCCCGGTGGACAAATCTCTGGAAACACCATATATTTT.

Points on this clone: The junction shows a germline mismatch at one end, possibly a read error. The gene calls are TRBV6-5 and TRBJ2-7, with TRBD1 matching over 11 bases. The CDR3 is 14 amino acids. Germline V gives CDR1 MNHEY, CDR2 SVGAGI. CDR3 in amino acids: CAGSFGQGAYEQYF. The CDR3 DNA sequence: TGTGCCGGCAGTTTTGGACAGGGGGCGTACGAGCAGTACTTC.